This T cell receptor beta chain emerged from a study of blood T cell repertoires in COVID-19. The assay was immunoSEQ multiplex PCR, and TCRdb's table has in-frame clones only and misses some. The table shows about 310,000 clones, with about nine tenths occurring only once. The CDR3 has 19 residues. Germline lookup yields CDR1 SGHDT and CDR2 YYEEEE. Losses at the gene ends were 0 bases for V and 5 bases for J; bases not matched to a gene: 18. Sequencing used peripheral blood. V and J are TRBV5-6 and TRBJ1-1, with 8 bases matching TRBD1. The clonotype was recovered from a man aged 45-65 years with active or convalescent COVID-19. The CDR3 DNA sequence: TGTGCCAGCAGCTTGGTGCGCCCTGACAGGGGTAGGAAGGGGACTGAAGCTTTCTTT. As protein: CASSLVRPDRGRKGTEAFF. The complete variable domain, with remaining parts taken from reference TRBV5-6 and TRBJ1-1, reads DAGVTQSPTHLIKTRGQQVTLRCSPKSGHDTVSWYQQALGQGPQFIFQYYEEEERQRGNFPDRFSGHQFPNYSSELNVNALLLGDSALYLCASSLVRPDRGRKGTEAFFGQGTRLTVV.